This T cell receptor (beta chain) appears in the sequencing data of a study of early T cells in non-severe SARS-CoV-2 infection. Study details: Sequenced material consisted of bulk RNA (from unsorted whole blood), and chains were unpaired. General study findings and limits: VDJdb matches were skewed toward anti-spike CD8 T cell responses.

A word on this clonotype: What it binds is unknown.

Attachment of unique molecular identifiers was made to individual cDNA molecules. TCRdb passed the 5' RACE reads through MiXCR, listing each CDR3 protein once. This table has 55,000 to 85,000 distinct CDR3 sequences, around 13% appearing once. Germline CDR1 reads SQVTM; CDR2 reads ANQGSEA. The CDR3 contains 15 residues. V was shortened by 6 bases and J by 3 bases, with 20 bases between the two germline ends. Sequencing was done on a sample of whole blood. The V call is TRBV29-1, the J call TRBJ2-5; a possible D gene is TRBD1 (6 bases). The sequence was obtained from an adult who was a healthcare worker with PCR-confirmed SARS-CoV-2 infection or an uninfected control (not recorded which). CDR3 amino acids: CSVANSYRVKETQYF. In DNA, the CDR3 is TGCAGCGTAGCAAACTCCTACAGGGTTAAAGAGACCCAGTACTTC.